These T cell receptor beta chains were read from a single sample in a study of T-cell memory formation after mild COVID-19. MiXCR was run by TCRdb on the 5' RACE reads, yielding one entry per CDR3 protein. The sample consists of 470,000 or so distinct CDR3 sequences, under 20% of them appearing once. Sequencing was done on a sample of PBMCs or a T cell subset sorted from them (not recorded which). These receptors were obtained from a man aged 18 to 30 who had mild COVID-19 (a few samples of this study predate the infection). Cell type and time point are not known. Each CDR3 is given with its conserved first and last residue. Each record gives: J gene, V gene, clone size, D gene, CDR3 DNA, CDR3 protein. A D gene is named only where the DNA matches it firmly. Expanded clones are given a class, and other clones once, few, many or no size at all.

>TRBJ1-3|TRBV9|few|-
TGTGCCAGCAGCGGGGGACGGATCTCTGGAAACACCATATATTTT
CASSGGRISGNTIYF
>TRBJ2-4|TRBV6-5|-|-
TGTGCCAGCAGTTACCAGAACATTCAGTACTTC
CASSYQNIQYF
>TRBJ1-1|TRBV18|-|-
TGTGCCAGCTCACAAGAGCAGAACACTGAAGCTTTCTTT
CASSQEQNTEAFF
>TRBJ2-1|TRBV24-1|many|TRBD2
TGTGCCACCAGTGATCCCGGACTAGCGGGTGATGAGCAGTTCTTC
CATSDPGLAGDEQFF
>TRBJ2-4|TRBV7-2|few|-
TGTGCCAGCAGCTTATTTTCCTCAAACATTCAGTACTTC
CASSLFSSNIQYF
>TRBJ2-5|TRBV20-1|many|-
TGCAGTGGGCCGGACGGGCAAGAGACCCAGTACTTC
CSGPDGQETQYF
>TRBJ1-2|TRBV16|few|TRBD1
TGTGCCAGCAGTCCCGGGACAGGGGCAGTTGGCTACACCTTC
CASSPGTGAVGYTF
>TRBJ2-7|TRBV5-1|few|-
TGCGCCAGCAGCTTGGATGTCAACCCGGTCTACGAGCAGTACTTC
CASSLDVNPVYEQYF
>TRBJ1-1|TRBV5-1|many|-
TGCGCCAGCAGCTTGGACACTGAAGCTTTCTTT
CASSLDTEAFF
>TRBJ1-2|TRBV20-1|many|-
TGCAGTGCTGGCCACCCGGGACTCTATGGCTACACCTTC
CSAGHPGLYGYTF
>TRBJ2-1|TRBV12-5|-|-
TGTGCTAGTGGCCTGGGACTCTTCTCCTACAATGAGCAGTTCTTC
CASGLGLFSYNEQFF
>TRBJ2-7|TRBV7-6|many|-
TGTGCCAGCAGCTTAACAGGCTTCTACGAGCAGTACTTC
CASSLTGFYEQYF
>TRBJ1-5|TRBV18|few|-
TGTGCCAGCTCACCCCTGGCAGGCGATCAGCCCCAGCATTTT
CASSPLAGDQPQHF
>TRBJ2-2|TRBV29-1|-|TRBD1
TGCAGCGGGGGACAGGGGGTTACCGGGGAGCTGTTTTTT
CSGGQGVTGELFF
>TRBJ2-3|TRBV7-2|few|-
TGTGCCAGCAGCGTACAGAGTAGCACAGATACGCAGTATTTT
CASSVQSSTDTQYF
>TRBJ1-6|TRBV14|-|-
TGTGCCAGCAGCTCTGCCGGGGCGACCCTCCACTTT
CASSSAGATLHF
>TRBJ2-7|TRBV25-1|few|TRBD1
TGTGCCAGCAGCGATCAGGGGGCTACCTACGAGCAGTACTTC
CASSDQGATYEQYF
>TRBJ1-3|TRBV5-1|-|-
TGCGCCAGCAGCCCCTTCGCGGGGGAGTCTGGAAACACCATATATTTT
CASSPFAGESGNTIYF
>TRBJ2-3|TRBV20-1|few|-
TGCAGTGCTAGAGATGCCCGCAGGGGTGATACGCAGTATTTT
CSARDARRGDTQYF
>TRBJ2-1|TRBV7-3|-|TRBD1
TGTGCCAGCAGCTCCGGGACAGGGGAAAATGAGCAGTTCTTC
CASSSGTGENEQFF
>TRBJ1-2|TRBV7-2|-|TRBD1
TGTGCCAGCACCCGGGACAGGGTAGGCTTTGGCGGCTACACCTTC
CASTRDRVGFGGYTF